Following are 13 T cell receptor beta chains from one sample sequenced in a study of OX40 agonist ivuxolimab in advanced cancers. Assay used: immunoSEQ multiplex PCR; TCRdb lists only in-frame clones, some missing. Among roughly 20,000 clones listed, approximately 83% were seen once. The sample consisted of CD4+ or CD8+ T cells sorted from blood, taken in a trial of the OX40 agonist ivuxolimab. These receptors all come from an adult with an advanced solid tumor such as melanoma, head and neck, liver or kidney cancer.

The chain uses TRBV11-2 and TRBJ2-5; TRBD1 agrees at 8 bases. Germline CDR1 is SGHAT and CDR2 is FQNNGV. The V and J ends lost 5 bases and 1 base, in that order; junction bases with no gene match: 9. The CDR3 extends over 16 amino acids. CDR3 sequence (DNA): TGTGCCAGCAGCCACCGGGACAGGAACTTCCAAGAGACCCAGTACTTC. Amino acids: CASSHRDRNFQETQYF. The entire variable domain, with the rest obtained from reference TRBV11-2 and TRBJ2-5, is as follows: EAGVAQSPRYKIIEKRQSVAFWCNPISGHATLYWYQQILGQGPKLLIQFQNNGVVDDSQLPKDRFSAERLKGVDSTLKIQPAKLEDSAVYLCASSHRDRNFQETQYFGPGTRLLVL.

This sequence joins TRBV15 and TRBJ2-3; a weak D match, TRBD1 (7 bases). CDR1 is LNHNV and CDR2 is YYDKDF in the germline V gene (reference sequence). CDR3 size: 17 residues. V was shortened by 0 bases and J by 5 bases, with 18 bases between the two germline ends. CDR3 coding DNA: TGTGCCACCAGCAGAGATCAAAGCGGCGGGACAGTAGATACGCAGTATTTT. It yields the protein CATSRDQSGGTVDTQYF.

The chain has TRBV5-1 and TRBJ2-1; D unresolved. The CDR3 sequence is 12 residues long. The V end was cut by 4 bases, the J end by 5 bases, with 7 bases between. Germline CDR1 reads SGHRS; CDR2 reads YFSETQ. CDR3 DNA: TGCGCCAGCAGCCCTGAGAACAATGAGCAGTTCTTC. Amino acids: CASSPENNEQFF.

The V and J genes are TRBV2 and TRBJ2-7; 9 bases align to TRBD1. The germline V gene has CDR1 SNHLY and CDR2 FYNNEI. The CDR3 loop spans 15 amino acids. V shed 7 bases, J shed 4 bases, and the junction held 11 bases outside the gene matches. The CDR3 region is CASINTGTGPYEQYF. The DNA of the CDR3 is TGTGCCAGCATTAACACCGGGACAGGGCCTTACGAGCAGTACTTC.

The gene calls are TRBV27 and TRBJ1-6; D is unresolved. The CDR3 has 15 residues. The germline V gene encodes CDR1 MNHEY and CDR2 SMNVEV (reference sequence). The V end was cut by 5 bases, the J end by 8 bases, with 16 bases between. CDR3 in amino acids: CASSLFAEVDSPLHF. CDR3 nucleotides: TGTGCCAGCAGTCTCTTTGCGGAGGTGGATTCACCCCTCCACTTT.

The chain employs TRBV5-2 and TRBJ2-7; no check of the table's D call, TRBD1, against the DNA was made. TRBV5-2 is marked as a pseudogene. This CDR3 spans 16 amino acids. In DNA, the CDR3 is TGTGCCAGCAGTTCCGGTTGGGACACGAGAGCCTACGAGCAGTACTTC. It encodes CASSSGWDTRAYEQYF.

V is TRBV9 and J is TRBJ1-1; 9 bases match TRBD1. The J segment lost 6 bases and the V segment lost 3 bases, leaving 9 bases of the junction unmatched. CDR3 length equals 15 residues. Germline CDR1 is SGDLS and CDR2 is YYNGEE. The CDR3 loop is CASSGPGQGGSEAFF. CDR3 bases: TGTGCCAGCAGCGGGCCGGGACAGGGAGGGTCTGAAGCTTTCTTT.

The CDR3 here is CASSLGGDRRLAGSEQFF. DNA for the CDR3: TGTGCCAGCAGCTTAGGTGGTGATCGGAGACTAGCGGGGTCCGAGCAGTTCTTC. The rearrangement links TRBV11-3 to TRBJ2-1; 11 bases agree with TRBD2. Trimming removed 1 base from V and 10 bases from J; junction bases left unmatched: 15. This CDR3 is 18 amino acids long. The germline V gene has CDR1 SGHNT and CDR2 YENEEA. The complete variable domain, with remaining parts taken from reference TRBV11-3 and TRBJ2-1, reads EAGVVQSPRYKIIEKKQPVAFWCNPISGHNTLYWYLQNLGQGPELLIRYENEEAVDDSQLPKDRFSAERLKGVDSTLKIQPAELGDSAVYLCASSLGGDRRLAGSEQFFGPGTRLTVL.

V and J are TRBV27 and TRBJ1-1, with a tentative D call TRBD1 (6 bases). The CDR3 extends over 15 amino acids. Between the trimmed V and J ends, which lost 5 bases and 7 bases, there was a span of 20 bases. The germline CDR1 and CDR2 sequences are MNHEY and SMNVEV (reference sequence). This CDR3 is CASSPGGAGTDEAFF. The CDR3 region has the DNA TGTGCCAGCAGTCCGGGGGGGGCAGGAACAGATGAAGCTTTCTTT.

J is TRBJ1-1 and V is TRBV29-1; D is perhaps TRBD1 (5 bases). Trimming pared 7 bases from V and 4 bases from J, leaving 16 bases between. CDR1 is SQVTM, CDR2 ANQGSEA, per germline. The CDR3 length is 13 residues. The CDR3 coding sequence is TGCAGCGCGAGGCTGGGGGGAAGCACTGAAGCTTTCTTT. Translated, it gives CSARLGGSTEAFF. The full variable domain, rest sourced from reference TRBV29-1 and TRBJ1-1, is SAVISQKPSRDICQRGTSLTIQCQVDSQVTMMFWYRQQPGQSLTLIATANQGSEATYESGFVIDKFPISRPNLTFSTLTVSNMSPEDSSIYLCSARLGGSTEAFFGQGTRLTVV.

The rearrangement uses TRBV6-5 and TRBJ2-2, with TRBD1 matching 12 bases. This CDR3 is 15 amino acids long. Germline V gives CDR1 MNHEY, CDR2 SVGAGI. V gave up 4 bases and J gave up 5 bases; unmatched junction bases: 2. CDR3: CASSWDRGLTGELFF. In DNA, the CDR3 is TGTGCCAGCAGTTGGGACAGGGGGCTTACCGGGGAGCTGTTTTTT.

This rearrangement joins TRBV9 to TRBJ1-1; D remains unclear. Germline V gene lookup returns CDR1 SGDLS and CDR2 YYNGEE. The CDR3 runs 13 residues. With 3 bases removed from V and 4 bases from J, the gap between germline ends came to 10 bases. CDR3 sequence (DNA): TGTGCCAGCAGCGCGGGAGTTTCCACTGAAGCTTTCTTT. It is translated as CASSAGVSTEAFF.

V gene TRBV9 combines with J gene TRBJ2-1, with 8 bases identical to TRBD2. J lost 0 bases, V lost 2 bases, and 1 base had no gene match. This CDR3 region has 15 residues. Germline V lookup: CDR1 SGDLS, CDR2 YYNGEE. In DNA, the CDR3 is TGTGCCAGCAGCGTGGGGACTAGCTCCTACAATGAGCAGTTCTTC. This codes for CASSVGTSSYNEQFF.